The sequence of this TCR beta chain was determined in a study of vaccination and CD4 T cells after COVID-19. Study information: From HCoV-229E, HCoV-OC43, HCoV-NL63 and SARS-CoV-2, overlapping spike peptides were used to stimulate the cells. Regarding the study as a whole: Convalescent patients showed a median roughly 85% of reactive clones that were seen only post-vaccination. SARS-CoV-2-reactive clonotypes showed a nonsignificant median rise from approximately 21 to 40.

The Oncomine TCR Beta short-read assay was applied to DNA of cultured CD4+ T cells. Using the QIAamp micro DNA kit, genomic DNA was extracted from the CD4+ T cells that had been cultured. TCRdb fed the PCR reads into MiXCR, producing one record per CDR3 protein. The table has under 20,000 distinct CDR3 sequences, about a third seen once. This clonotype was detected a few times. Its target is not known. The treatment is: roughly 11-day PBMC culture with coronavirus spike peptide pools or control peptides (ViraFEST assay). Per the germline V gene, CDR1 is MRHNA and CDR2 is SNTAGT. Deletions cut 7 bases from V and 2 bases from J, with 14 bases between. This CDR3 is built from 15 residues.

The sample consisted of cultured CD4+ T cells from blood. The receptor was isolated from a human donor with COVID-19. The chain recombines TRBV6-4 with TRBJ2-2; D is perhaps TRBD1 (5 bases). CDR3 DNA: TGTGCCAGCATTCTACAGGTAACTAACACCGGGGAGCTGTTTTTT. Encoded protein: CASILQVTNTGELFF.